This T cell receptor (beta chain) is drawn from a study of blood T cell repertoires in COVID-19. This table comes from immunoSEQ multiplex PCR, and its TCRdb copy is limited to in-frame clones, with some not included. The table records hundreds of thousands of clones, around 82% of them present only once. Trimming removed 5 bases at V and 4 bases at J, with 9 bases between. The CDR3 covers 13 residues. Germline V gives CDR1 SNHLY, CDR2 FYNNEI. Turning to this clone: The same CDR3 also results from other DNA sequences found in this sample.

The rearrangement joins TRBV2 to TRBJ1-5; D is ambiguous. The TCR was taken from a woman of 80 years or more with active or convalescent COVID-19. Specimen: peripheral blood. In DNA, the CDR3 is TGTGCCAGCAGTAAAGGGAGAAATCAGCCCCAGCATTTT. Protein: CASSKGRNQPQHF.